Below, one T cell receptor (beta chain) is given with its context. The entry originates in a study of OX40 agonist ivuxolimab in advanced cancers. Study in general: The patients received ivuxolimab by intravenous route every 2 weeks at 0.01 to 10 mg/kg.

Assay: immunoSEQ multiplex PCR; the TCRdb copy retains only in-frame clones and omits some. The table has approximately 29,000 clones, around four fifths seen once; the top ten hold more than 9.5%. Germline V gives CDR1 SGHNT, CDR2 YYREEE (reference sequence). The CDR3 length is 13 residues. Trimming shortened V by 5 bases and J by 6 bases, and 13 bases separated the two germline ends. J is TRBJ2-3 and V is TRBV5-4; D remains ambiguous. This specimen was CD4+ or CD8+ T cells sorted from blood, taken in a trial of the OX40 agonist ivuxolimab. This clonotype was sampled from an adult with an advanced solid tumor such as melanoma, head and neck, liver or kidney cancer. DNA for the CDR3: TGTGCCAGCAGTTGGGCCCTCGTGGATACGCAGTATTTT. Translated: CASSWALVDTQYF.